Following are 8 T cell receptor beta chains from one sample sequenced in a study of blood T cell repertoires in COVID-19. Using immunoSEQ multiplex PCR, the repertoire was profiled, and TCRdb retains in-frame clones only, with some absent. The data contain some 160,000 clones, around 90% of them singletons. What was sequenced was peripheral blood. These receptors were obtained from a woman aged 80 or over with COVID-19, enrolled during active disease.

V is TRBV28 and J is TRBJ1-1; tentative D call: TRBD1 (5 bases). The germline gives CDR1 MDHEN, CDR2 SYDVKM. Trimming took 7 bases from V and 1 from J, leaving 16 bases between them. The CDR3 consists of 15 residues. CDR3 in amino acids: CASTRSTGRNTEAFF. DNA for the CDR3: TGTGCCAGCACCAGAAGCACAGGCCGGAACACTGAAGCTTTCTTT.

This chain connects TRBV28 to TRBJ1-4, with D tentatively TRBD1 (5 bases). Germline V gene data show CDR1 as MDHEN and CDR2 as SYDVKM. CDR3 length: 14 amino acids. The V end lost 6 bases, the J end lost 3 bases, and 11 bases lay between the germline ends. The CDR3 is CASSRGLPNEKLFF. CDR3 DNA: TGTGCCAGCAGCCGGGGACTGCCTAATGAAAAACTGTTTTTT.

The CDR3, as DNA: TGTGCCAGCAGTAAAGCCTATGGCTACACCTTC. This gives the protein CASSKAYGYTF. The genes are TRBV28 and TRBJ1-2, with unresolved D. Per germline, CDR1 MDHEN and CDR2 SYDVKM. The V end was cut by 5 bases, the J end by 4 bases, with 5 bases between. CDR3 length equals 11 residues.

The table lists this clone with a few counts. V gene TRBV28 combines with J gene TRBJ1-5; D is unclear. The germline CDR1 and CDR2 sequences are MDHEN and SYDVKM. V lost 6 bases, J lost 1 base, and 22 bases lay in between. The CDR3 runs to 18 residues. CDR3 residues: CASSHPFDEAGSNQPQHF. CDR3 sequence (DNA): TGTGCCAGCAGCCACCCCTTTGACGAAGCGGGCAGCAATCAGCCCCAGCATTTT.

This clone appeared a few times. The J gene is TRBJ2-1, the V gene TRBV29-1; D is ambiguous. Trimming took off 2 bases at V and 6 bases at J, with 11 bases between the two ends. The CDR3 sequence is 13 residues long. Germline CDR1 is SQVTM and CDR2 is ANQGSEA. The CDR3 DNA sequence: TGCAGCGTTGAAAGTGGAGTTTCCAATGAGCAGTTCTTC. Translating it yields CSVESGVSNEQFF.

This clone was observed a handful of times. The rearrangement links TRBV5-4 to TRBJ2-1, with 11 bases aligning to TRBD2. The CDR3 totals 16 residues. Germline assignment: CDR1 SGHNT and CDR2 YYREEE (reference sequence). The trim removed 4 bases at V and 6 bases at J, leaving 9 bases unmatched. CDR3 in amino acids: CASSPSTSGTVNEQFF. The CDR3 bases are TGTGCCAGCAGCCCTTCGACTAGCGGGACGGTCAATGAGCAGTTCTTC.

The chain joins TRBV5-1 to TRBJ2-7; a weak D match, TRBD1 (6 bases). CDR1 is SGHRS and CDR2 is YFSETQ in the germline V gene. The length of the CDR3 is 15 residues. V lost 4 bases and J lost 4, with 18 bases in between. The CDR3 sequence is CASSGGPGQMYEQYF. The CDR3 bases are TGCGCCAGCAGCGGGGGCCCGGGTCAGATGTACGAGCAGTACTTC. The whole variable domain, remainder taken from reference TRBV5-1 and TRBJ2-7, is KAGVTQTPRYLIKTRGQQVTLSCSPISGHRSVSWYQQTPGQGLQFLFEYFSETQRNKGNFPGRFSGRQFSNSRSEMNVSTLELGDSALYLCASSGGPGQMYEQYFGPGTRLTVT.

This clone was seen only once. The genes are TRBV5-4 and TRBJ1-1; 8 bases fit TRBD1. Germline V gene sequence: CDR1 SGHNT, CDR2 YYREEE (reference sequence). The CDR3 covers 13 residues. The ends lost 4 bases at V and 4 bases at J; junction bases unmatched: 3. This chain's CDR3 is CASSLGQVTEAFF. DNA for the CDR3: TGTGCCAGCAGCCTGGGACAGGTCACTGAAGCTTTCTTT.